These 20 T cell receptor beta chains came from one sample sequenced in a study of glioma-infiltrating T cells (dated by TCRdb to about 2016). Sequencer: Illumina MiSeq. The iRepertoire nested amplicon-rescue multiplex PCR (arm-PCR) platform was used to amplify TCR alpha and beta CDR3 regions from RNA. TCRdb reprocessing: public reads trimmed at Q25 with fastp, clones called with MiXCR, in-frame beta chains kept. Rows are unified per CDR3 protein, each entry keeping the most common DNA and genes. A total of about 140,000 distinct CDR3 sequences appear in this sample, about two fifths of them only once. The leading ten clones occupy more than 15% of the sample. Sequenced material: glioma tissue, nonneoplastic brain tissue, or PBMCs (not recorded which). The source is a human donor with low-grade glioma or glioblastoma, undergoing nonglioma brain surgery, or in good health (not recorded which).

The chain employs TRBV6-2 or TRBV6-3 and TRBJ2-1, with a tentative D call TRBD1 (6 bases). Trimming shortened V by 10 bases and J by 9 bases, and 16 bases separated the two germline ends. The germline V gene encodes CDR1 MNHEY and CDR2 SVGEGT. There are 12 residues in the CDR3. The CDR3: CAIKDRQVEQFF. The CDR3 DNA sequence: TGTGCCATCAAAGATAGACAGGTTGAGCAGTTCTTC.

This clonotype appeared a few times. The chain joins TRBV6-1 to TRBJ2-3, with a possible D match to TRBD1 (5 bases). V was trimmed by 5 bases and J by 2 bases, leaving 14 bases between them. Germline-derived CDR1 and CDR2 are MNHNS and SASEGT. CDR3 length: 15 residues. DNA of the CDR3: TGTGCCAGCAGTTATAGGGGTGGGTCCACAGATACGCAGTATTTT. Translation: CASSYRGGSTDTQYF.

This chain links TRBV6-9 with TRBJ1-1; tentatively, D is TRBD1 (5 bases). The DNA matches TRBJ2-2 better at its end, which makes the J call doubtful. This CDR3 comprises 14 residues. Germline CDR1 MNHGY, CDR2 SVAAGI. Here the CDR3 DNA reads TGTGCCAGCAGTTACGGCGGACATCTCGGGGAGCTGTTTTTT. It yields the protein CASSYGGHLGELFF.

This clonotype was counted a single time. The V gene is TRBV18, the J gene TRBJ2-3; tentatively, D is TRBD1 (6 bases). Trimming took off 2 bases at V and 1 base at J, with 7 bases between the two ends. The CDR3 runs to 14 residues. Germline lookup yields CDR1 KGHSH and CDR2 LQKENI. The CDR3 sequence is CASSPEGGTDTQYF. The CDR3 DNA reads TGTGCCAGCTCACCAGAGGGGGGCACAGATACGCAGTATTTT.

The CDR3 reads CASSSRDRGLRNTEAFF. The CDR3 coding sequence is TGTGCCAGCAGCTCCCGGGACAGGGGGCTAAGGAACACTGAAGCTTTCTTT. The V and J genes are TRBV7-2 and TRBJ1-1, with 12 bases aligning to TRBD1. Losses at the gene ends were 4 bases for V and 1 base for J; bases not matched to a gene: 7. The germline V gene encodes CDR1 SGHTA and CDR2 FQGNSA. This CDR3 spans 17 amino acids.

Only a few counts were recorded for this clonotype. The V and J genes are TRBV6-6 and TRBJ1-2; D is unclear. Germline V gene sequence: CDR1 MNHNY, CDR2 SVGAGI (reference sequence). The CDR3 consists of 13 residues. V gave up 2 bases and J gave up 3 bases, with 7 bases separating them. The CDR3 region has the DNA TGTGCCAGCAGTTACGCAGGAGACTATGGCTACACCTTC. It yields the protein CASSYAGDYGYTF.

The CDR3 here is CASIPLAGIGGTQYF. The CDR3 nucleotides read TGTGCCAGCATTCCACTAGCGGGCATAGGTGGTACGCAGTATTTT. This chain connects TRBV6-1 to TRBJ2-3; 9 nucleotides match TRBD2. V shed 7 bases, J shed 8 bases, and the junction held 13 bases outside the gene matches. This CDR3 spans 15 amino acids. Per germline, CDR1 MNHNS and CDR2 SASEGT.

The chain carries TRBV12-3 or TRBV12-4 and TRBJ2-1; tentative D call: TRBD2 (7 bases). The germline V and J ends were trimmed by 6 bases and 1 base, with 13 bases remaining between them. The CDR3 has 15 residues. The CDR3 DNA reads as TGTGCCAGCAGGGAGGGGGGACTATCCTACAATGAGCAGTTCTTC. This translates into CASREGGLSYNEQFF.

The V gene is TRBV15, the J gene TRBJ2-7, with D possibly called TRBD1 or TRBD2 (5 bases each). This CDR3 spans 14 amino acids. V lost 2 bases and J lost 4, with 12 bases in between. Germline CDR1 is LNHNV and CDR2 is YYDKDF (reference sequence). The CDR3 nucleotides are TGTGCCACCAGCAGACCCGGGGACGGGTACGAGCAGTACTTC. Translating it yields CATSRPGDGYEQYF.

This chain uses TRBV7-9 with TRBJ2-1; D tentatively reads TRBD1 or TRBD2 (6 bases each). Germline V gene lookup returns CDR1 SEHNR and CDR2 FQNEAQ (reference sequence). The CDR3 has 20 residues. V gave up 0 bases and J gave up 5 bases, with 26 bases separating them. As DNA, the CDR3 is TGTGCCAGCAGCTTAGCGACTACCGGGGGCCTTTCTCGGGCCGACAATGAGCAGTTCTTC. Its protein product is CASSLATTGGLSRADNEQFF.

The chain employs TRBV18 and TRBJ2-3; TRBD1 aligns across 7 bases. The CDR3 length is 14 residues. The junction had 3 bases not matched to a gene; V was cut back by 2 bases and J by 4 bases. Germline V CDR1 and CDR2: KGHSH, LQKENI. CDR3 nucleotide sequence: TGTGCCAGCTCACCAGACAGGGTCCCAGATACGCAGTATTTT. The encoded protein is CASSPDRVPDTQYF.

Only one count was recorded for this clonotype. The gene calls are TRBV19 and TRBJ1-1; TRBD1 matches at 7 bases. This CDR3 is 14 amino acids long. Unmatched junction bases numbered 9, after V lost 5 bases and J lost 6 bases. CDR1 and CDR2 from the germline V gene are LNHDA and SQIVND (reference sequence). The chain's CDR3 is CASSQDRVIAEAFF. In DNA, the CDR3 is TGTGCCAGTAGTCAAGACAGGGTGATCGCTGAAGCTTTCTTT.

This sequence joins TRBV19 and TRBJ2-1, with D perhaps matching TRBD2 (6 bases). This CDR3 comprises 15 residues. V was pared by 5 bases and J by 2 bases, with 13 bases between. Germline lookup yields CDR1 LNHDA and CDR2 SQIVND (reference sequence). CDR3: CASSQSGLAYNEQFF. In nucleotides, the CDR3 is TGTGCCAGTAGTCAGAGCGGGCTAGCCTACAATGAGCAGTTCTTC.

The V call is TRBV6-1, the J call TRBJ2-7; either TRBD1 or TRBD2 may supply D (5 bases each). The CDR3 is made up of 12 amino acids. Deletions cut 6 bases from V and 7 bases from J, with 13 bases between. Germline loops: CDR1 MNHNS, CDR2 SASEGT. CDR3 protein: CASSSGTGEQYF. The CDR3, as DNA: TGTGCCAGCAGCTCCGGGACGGGGGAGCAGTACTTC.

The chain carries TRBV24-1 and TRBJ2-3; D gene unclear. With 9 bases removed from V and 8 bases from J, the gap between germline ends came to 11 bases. CDR3 size: 11 residues. CDR1 is KGHDR, CDR2 SFDVKD, per germline. The CDR3 nucleotides read TGTGCCACCGGCTTCTCAGGTACGCAGTATTTT. Translated: CATGFSGTQYF.

This clonotype was counted a single time. This chain uses TRBV7-2 with TRBJ1-6, with D hard to call. Germline CDR1 SGHTA, CDR2 FQGNSA. This CDR3 is 16 amino acids long. V was clipped by 1 base and J by 1 base, with 8 bases between them. CDR3 coding DNA: TGTGCCAGCAGCTTAGTAGTGGGTTCCTATAATTCACCCCTCCACTTT. Its translation is CASSLVVGSYNSPLHF.

In its sample, this clonotype was seen a few times. J is TRBJ2-3 and V is TRBV28; tentative D call: TRBD2 (5 bases). This CDR3 region has 14 residues. The germline V gene encodes CDR1 MDHEN and CDR2 SYDVKM. Trimming shortened V by 5 bases and J by 2 bases, and 11 bases separated the two germline ends. For the CDR3, the DNA is TGTGCCAGCAGTGCTCCGGGGATCACAGATACGCAGTATTTT. Its protein is CASSAPGITDTQYF.

V and J are TRBV27 and TRBJ2-2; TRBD1 aligns across 9 bases. After removal of 6 bases from V and 7 bases from J, the junction contained 12 bases not matched to a gene. The CDR3 is 16 amino acids. The germline gives CDR1 MNHEY, CDR2 SMNVEV (reference sequence). The CDR3: CASSLTQGAGGGELFF. CDR3 bases: TGTGCCAGCAGCTTGACACAGGGGGCAGGGGGCGGGGAGCTGTTTTTT.

The V gene is TRBV20-1, the J gene TRBJ2-7; D unclear. Trimming pared 4 bases from V and 4 bases from J, leaving 11 bases between. Germline assignment: CDR1 DFQATT and CDR2 SNEGSKA (reference sequence). The CDR3 runs to 12 residues. The CDR3 DNA follows: TGCAGTGCTAAGGGCCTAACGTACGAGCAGTACTTC. This sequence encodes CSAKGLTYEQYF.

This clonotype was found a few times. The rearrangement joins TRBV24-1 to TRBJ2-5; D unresolved. V gave up 3 bases and J gave up 4 bases, with 11 bases separating them. Looked up from germline, CDR1 is KGHDR and CDR2 is SFDVKD. The CDR3 has 14 residues. In DNA, the CDR3 is TGTGCCACCAGTGATGCGGAAGGCCGAGAGACCCAGTACTTC. Amino acids: CATSDAEGRETQYF.